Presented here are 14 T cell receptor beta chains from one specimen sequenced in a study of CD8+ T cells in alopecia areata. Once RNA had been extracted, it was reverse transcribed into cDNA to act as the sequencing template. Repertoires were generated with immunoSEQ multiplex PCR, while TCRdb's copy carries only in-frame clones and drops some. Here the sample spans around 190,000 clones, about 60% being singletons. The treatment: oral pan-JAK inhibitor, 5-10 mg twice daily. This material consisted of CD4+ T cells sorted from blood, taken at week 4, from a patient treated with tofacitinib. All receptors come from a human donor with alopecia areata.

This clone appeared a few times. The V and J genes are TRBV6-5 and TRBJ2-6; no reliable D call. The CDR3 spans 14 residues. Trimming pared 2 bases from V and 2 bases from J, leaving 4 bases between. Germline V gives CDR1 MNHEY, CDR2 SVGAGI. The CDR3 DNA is TGTGCCAGCAGTTACGGACCTGGGGCCAACGTCCTGACTTTC. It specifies CASSYGPGANVLTF.

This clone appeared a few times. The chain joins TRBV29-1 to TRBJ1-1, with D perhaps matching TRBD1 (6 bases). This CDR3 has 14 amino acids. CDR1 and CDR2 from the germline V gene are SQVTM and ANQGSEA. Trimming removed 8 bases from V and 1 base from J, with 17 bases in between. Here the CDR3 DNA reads TGCAGCCTTCCCCCCGGGACAACGAACACTGAAGCTTTCTTT. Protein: CSLPPGTTNTEAFF.

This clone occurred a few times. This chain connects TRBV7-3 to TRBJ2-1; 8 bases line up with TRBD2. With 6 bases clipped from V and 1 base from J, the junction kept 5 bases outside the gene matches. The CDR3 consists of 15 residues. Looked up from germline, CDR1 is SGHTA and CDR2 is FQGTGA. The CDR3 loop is CASSPGLGSYNEQFF. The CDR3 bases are TGTGCCAGCAGTCCGGGACTAGGTTCCTACAATGAGCAGTTCTTC.

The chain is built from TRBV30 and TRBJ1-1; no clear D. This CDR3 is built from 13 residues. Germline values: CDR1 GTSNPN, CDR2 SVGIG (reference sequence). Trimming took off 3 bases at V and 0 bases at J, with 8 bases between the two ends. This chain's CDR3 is CAWRSGVNTEAFF. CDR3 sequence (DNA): TGTGCCTGGAGATCCGGCGTGAACACTGAAGCTTTCTTT.

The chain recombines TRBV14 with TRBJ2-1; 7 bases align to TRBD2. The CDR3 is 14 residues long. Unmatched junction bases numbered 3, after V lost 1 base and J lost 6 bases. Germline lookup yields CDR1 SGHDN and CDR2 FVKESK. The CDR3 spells CASSQVAGVNEQFF. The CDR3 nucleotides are TGTGCCAGCAGCCAAGTGGCGGGAGTCAATGAGCAGTTCTTC.

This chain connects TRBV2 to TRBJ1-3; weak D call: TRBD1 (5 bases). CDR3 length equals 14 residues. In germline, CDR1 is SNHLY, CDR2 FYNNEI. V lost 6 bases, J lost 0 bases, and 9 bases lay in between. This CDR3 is CASREQVSGNTIYF. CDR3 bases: TGTGCCAGCAGAGAACAGGTCTCTGGAAACACCATATATTTT.

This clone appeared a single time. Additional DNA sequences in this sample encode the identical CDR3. The CDR3 sequence is CASSPYTGELFF. CDR3 nucleotide sequence: TGCGCCAGCAGCCCCTACACCGGGGAGCTGTTTTTT. The chain links TRBV5-1 to TRBJ2-2, with no clear D. Germline V gene lookup returns CDR1 SGHRS and CDR2 YFSETQ. Trimming took off 4 bases at V and 3 bases at J, with 4 bases between the two ends. This CDR3 region has 12 residues. The whole variable domain, filled in from reference TRBV5-1 and TRBJ2-2, reads KAGVTQTPRYLIKTRGQQVTLSCSPISGHRSVSWYQQTPGQGLQFLFEYFSETQRNKGNFPGRFSGRQFSNSRSEMNVSTLELGDSALYLCASSPYTGELFFGEGSRLTVL.

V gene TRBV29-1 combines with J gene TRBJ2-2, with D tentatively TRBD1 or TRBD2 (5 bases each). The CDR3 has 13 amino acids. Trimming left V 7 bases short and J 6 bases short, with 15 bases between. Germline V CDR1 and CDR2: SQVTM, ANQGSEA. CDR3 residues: CSGGPRGAGELFF. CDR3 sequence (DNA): TGCAGCGGGGGACCACGCGGTGCCGGGGAGCTGTTTTTT.

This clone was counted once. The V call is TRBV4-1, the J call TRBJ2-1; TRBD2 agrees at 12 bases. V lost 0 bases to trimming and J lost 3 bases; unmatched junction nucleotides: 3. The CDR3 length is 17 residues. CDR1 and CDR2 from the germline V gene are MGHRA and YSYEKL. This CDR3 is CASSQERTSGIYNEQFF. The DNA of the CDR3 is TGCGCCAGCAGCCAAGAGAGGACTAGCGGGATCTACAATGAGCAGTTCTTC.

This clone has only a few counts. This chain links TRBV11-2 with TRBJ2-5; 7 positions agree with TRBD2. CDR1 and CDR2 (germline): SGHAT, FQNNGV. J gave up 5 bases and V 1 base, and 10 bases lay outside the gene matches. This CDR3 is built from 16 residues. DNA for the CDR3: TGTGCCAGCAGCTTAGGCCCAGCGGGGACGGGCGAGACCCAGTACTTC. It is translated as CASSLGPAGTGETQYF.

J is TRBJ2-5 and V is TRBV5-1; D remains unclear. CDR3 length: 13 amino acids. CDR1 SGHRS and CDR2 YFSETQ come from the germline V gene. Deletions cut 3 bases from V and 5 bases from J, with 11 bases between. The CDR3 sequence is CASSSPPIETQYF. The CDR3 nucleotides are TGCGCCAGCAGCTCCCCTCCGATTGAGACCCAGTACTTC.

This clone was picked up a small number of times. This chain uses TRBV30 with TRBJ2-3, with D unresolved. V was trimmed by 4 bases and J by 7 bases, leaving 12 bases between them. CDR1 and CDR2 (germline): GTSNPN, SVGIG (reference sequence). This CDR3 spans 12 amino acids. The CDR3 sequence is CAWNEDEYTQYF. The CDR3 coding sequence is TGTGCCTGGAATGAGGATGAGTATACGCAGTATTTT.

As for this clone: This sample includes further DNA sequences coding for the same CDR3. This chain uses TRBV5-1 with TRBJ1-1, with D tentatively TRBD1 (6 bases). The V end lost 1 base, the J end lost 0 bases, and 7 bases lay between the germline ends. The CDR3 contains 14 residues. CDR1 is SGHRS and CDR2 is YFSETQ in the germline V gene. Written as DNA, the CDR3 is TGCGCCAGCAGCTTGACAGGGATGAACACTGAAGCTTTCTTT. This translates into CASSLTGMNTEAFF.

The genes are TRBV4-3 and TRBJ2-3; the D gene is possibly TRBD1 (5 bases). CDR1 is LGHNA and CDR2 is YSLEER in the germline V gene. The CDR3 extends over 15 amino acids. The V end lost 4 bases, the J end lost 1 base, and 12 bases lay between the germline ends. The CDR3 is CASSPRTQGTDTQYF. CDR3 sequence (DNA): TGCGCCAGCAGCCCCCGTACACAGGGCACAGATACGCAGTATTTT.